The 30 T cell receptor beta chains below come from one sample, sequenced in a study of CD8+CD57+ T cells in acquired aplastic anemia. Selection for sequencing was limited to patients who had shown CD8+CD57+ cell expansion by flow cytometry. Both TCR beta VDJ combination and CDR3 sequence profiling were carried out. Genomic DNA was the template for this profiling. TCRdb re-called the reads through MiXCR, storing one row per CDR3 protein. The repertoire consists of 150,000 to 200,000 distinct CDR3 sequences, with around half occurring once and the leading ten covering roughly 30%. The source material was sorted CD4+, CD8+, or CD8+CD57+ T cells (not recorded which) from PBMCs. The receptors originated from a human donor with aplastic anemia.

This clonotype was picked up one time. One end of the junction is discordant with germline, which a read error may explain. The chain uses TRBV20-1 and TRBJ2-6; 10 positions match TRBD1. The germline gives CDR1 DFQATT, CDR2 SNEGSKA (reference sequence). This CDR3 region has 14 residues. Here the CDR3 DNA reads TGCAGTGCTAGAGATGGGACAGGGGCCGACGTCCTGACTTTC. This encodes CSARDGTGADVLTF.

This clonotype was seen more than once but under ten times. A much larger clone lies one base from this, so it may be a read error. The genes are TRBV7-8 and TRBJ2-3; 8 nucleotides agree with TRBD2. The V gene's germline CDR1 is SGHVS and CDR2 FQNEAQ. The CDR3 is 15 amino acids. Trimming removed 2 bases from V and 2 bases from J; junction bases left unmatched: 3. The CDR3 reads CASSLILAVTDTQYF. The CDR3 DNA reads TGTGCCAGCAGCTTAATACTAGCGGTCACAGATACGCAGTATTTT.

The CDR3 nucleotides read TGTGCCAGCAGCTCCCCGGAGGCTGAAAGCTACGAGCAGTACTTC. Its protein is CASSSPEAESYEQYF. The chain links TRBV27 to TRBJ2-7; a weak D match, TRBD2 (5 bases). Germline CDR1 reads MNHEY; CDR2 reads SMNVEV (reference sequence). The CDR3 totals 15 residues. V shed 6 bases and J shed 3 bases, with 18 bases lying between them.

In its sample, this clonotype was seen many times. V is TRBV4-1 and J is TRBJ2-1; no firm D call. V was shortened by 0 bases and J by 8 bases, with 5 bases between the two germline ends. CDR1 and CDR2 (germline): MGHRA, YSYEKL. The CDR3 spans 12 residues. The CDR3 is CASSQDRDEQFF. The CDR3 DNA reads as TGCGCCAGCAGCCAAGATAGAGATGAGCAGTTCTTC.

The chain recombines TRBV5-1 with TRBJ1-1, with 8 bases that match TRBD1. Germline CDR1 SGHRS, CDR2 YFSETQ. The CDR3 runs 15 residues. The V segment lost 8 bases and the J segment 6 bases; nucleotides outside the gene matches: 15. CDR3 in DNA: TGCGCCAGTTGCTGGGGGGGACAGGCGGAGTCTGAAGCTTTCTTT. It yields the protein CASCWGGQAESEAFF.

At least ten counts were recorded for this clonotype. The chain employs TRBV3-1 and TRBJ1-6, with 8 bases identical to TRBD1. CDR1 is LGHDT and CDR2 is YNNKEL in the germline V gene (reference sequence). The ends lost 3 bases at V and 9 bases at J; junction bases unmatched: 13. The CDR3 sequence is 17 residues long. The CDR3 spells CASSQPGQVFGGSPLHF. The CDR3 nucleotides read TGTGCCAGCAGCCAGCCGGGACAGGTTTTCGGGGGTTCACCCCTCCACTTT.

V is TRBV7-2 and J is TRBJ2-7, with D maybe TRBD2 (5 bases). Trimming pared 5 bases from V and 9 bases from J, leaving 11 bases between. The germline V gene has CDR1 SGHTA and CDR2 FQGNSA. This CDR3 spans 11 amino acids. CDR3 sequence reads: CASSGESGQYF. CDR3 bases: TGTGCCAGCAGCGGGGAGTCGGGGCAGTACTTC.

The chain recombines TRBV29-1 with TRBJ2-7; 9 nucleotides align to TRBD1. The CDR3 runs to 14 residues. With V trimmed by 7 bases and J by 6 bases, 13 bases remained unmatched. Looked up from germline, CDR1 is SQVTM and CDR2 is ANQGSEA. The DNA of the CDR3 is TGCAGCGCCTCAGATGGGACAGGGTTCGGCGAGCAGTACTTC. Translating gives CSASDGTGFGEQYF.

CDR3 sequence: CASSRSLRDRELGQPQHF. As DNA, the CDR3 is TGCGCCAGCAGCCGAAGTCTCCGGGACAGGGAACTAGGGCAGCCCCAGCATTTT. The V call is TRBV4-3, the J call TRBJ1-5; 9 bases line up with TRBD1. The CDR3 has 18 amino acids. Trimming cost V 4 bases and J 7 bases; bases outside gene matches: 17. Germline V gene lookup returns CDR1 LGHNA and CDR2 YSLEER.

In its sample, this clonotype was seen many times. CDR3 bases: TGCGCCACCGAGCGGGAGGGTACGCAGTATTTT. Residues: CATEREGTQYF. V and J are TRBV10-1 and TRBJ2-3, with 10 bases aligning to TRBD2. V was clipped by 10 bases and J by 8 bases; unmatched bases: 3. Germline lookup yields CDR1 WNHNN and CDR2 SYGVQD (reference sequence). This CDR3 contains 11 residues.

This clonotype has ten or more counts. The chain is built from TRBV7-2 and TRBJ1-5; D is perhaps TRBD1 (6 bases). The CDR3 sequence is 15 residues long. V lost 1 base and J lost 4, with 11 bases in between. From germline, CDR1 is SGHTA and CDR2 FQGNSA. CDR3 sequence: CASSLDPGQNQPQHF. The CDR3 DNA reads TGTGCCAGCAGCTTAGATCCGGGACAAAATCAGCCCCAGCATTTT.

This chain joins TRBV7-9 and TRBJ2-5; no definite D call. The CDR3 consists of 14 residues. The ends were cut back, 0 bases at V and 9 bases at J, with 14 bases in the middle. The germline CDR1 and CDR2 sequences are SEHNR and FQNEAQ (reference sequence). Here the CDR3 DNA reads TGTGCCAGCAGCTTAGCTCCCGGCCGGAAATCCCAGTACTTC. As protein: CASSLAPGRKSQYF.

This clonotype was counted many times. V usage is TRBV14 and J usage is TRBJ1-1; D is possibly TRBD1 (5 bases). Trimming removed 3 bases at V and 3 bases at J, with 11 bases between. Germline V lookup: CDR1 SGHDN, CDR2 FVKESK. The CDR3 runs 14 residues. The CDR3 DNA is TGTGCCAGCAGCCAGATACGGGGGTACACTGAAGCTTTCTTT. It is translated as CASSQIRGYTEAFF.

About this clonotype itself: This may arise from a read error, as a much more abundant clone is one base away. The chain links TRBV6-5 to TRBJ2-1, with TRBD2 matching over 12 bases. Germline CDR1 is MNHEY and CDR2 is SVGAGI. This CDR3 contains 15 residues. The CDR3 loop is CASSYGTSGRIEQLF. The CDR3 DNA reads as TGTGCCAGCAGTTACGGTACTAGCGGGAGGATCGAGCAGCTCTTC.

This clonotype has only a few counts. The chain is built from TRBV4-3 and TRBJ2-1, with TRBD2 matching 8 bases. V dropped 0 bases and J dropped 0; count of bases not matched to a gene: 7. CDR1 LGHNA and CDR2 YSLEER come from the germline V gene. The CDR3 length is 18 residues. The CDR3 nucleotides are TGCGCCAGCAGCCAAGATTGGGGCGGGGGGAGCTCCTACAATGAGCAGTTCTTC. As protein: CASSQDWGGGSSYNEQFF.

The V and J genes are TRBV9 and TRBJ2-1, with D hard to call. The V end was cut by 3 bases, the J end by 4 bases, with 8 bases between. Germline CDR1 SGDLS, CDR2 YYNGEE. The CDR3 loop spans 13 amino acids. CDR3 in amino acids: CASSASDYNEQFF. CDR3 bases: TGTGCCAGCAGCGCCTCAGATTACAATGAGCAGTTCTTC.

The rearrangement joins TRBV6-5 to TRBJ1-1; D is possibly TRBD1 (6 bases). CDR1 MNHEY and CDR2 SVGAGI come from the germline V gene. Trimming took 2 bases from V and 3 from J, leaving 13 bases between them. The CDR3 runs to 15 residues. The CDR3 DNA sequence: TGTGCCAGCAGTTACCACACCGCAGGGGACACTGAAGCTTTCTTT. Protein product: CASSYHTAGDTEAFF.

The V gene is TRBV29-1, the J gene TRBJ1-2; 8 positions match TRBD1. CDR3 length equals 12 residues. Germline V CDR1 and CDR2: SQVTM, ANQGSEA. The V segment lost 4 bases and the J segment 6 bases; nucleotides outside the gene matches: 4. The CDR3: CSVGQGPDGYTF. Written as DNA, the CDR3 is TGCAGCGTTGGACAGGGGCCTGATGGCTACACCTTC.

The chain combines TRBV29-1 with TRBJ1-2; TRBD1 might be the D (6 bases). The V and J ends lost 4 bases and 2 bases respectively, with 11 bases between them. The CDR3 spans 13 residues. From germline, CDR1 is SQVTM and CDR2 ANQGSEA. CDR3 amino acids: CSVVGQGNYGYTF. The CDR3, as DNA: TGCAGCGTTGTGGGGCAGGGGAACTATGGCTACACCTTC. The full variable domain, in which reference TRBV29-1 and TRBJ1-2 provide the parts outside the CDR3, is SAVISQKPSRDICQRGTSLTIQCQVDSQVTMMFWYRQQPGQSLTLIATANQGSEATYESGFVIDKFPISRPNLTFSTLTVSNMSPEDSSIYLCSVVGQGNYGYTFGSGTRLTVV.

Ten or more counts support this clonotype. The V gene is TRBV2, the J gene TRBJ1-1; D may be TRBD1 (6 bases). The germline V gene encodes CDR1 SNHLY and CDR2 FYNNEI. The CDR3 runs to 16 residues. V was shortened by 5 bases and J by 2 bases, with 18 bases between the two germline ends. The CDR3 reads CASSYREPTLNTEAFF. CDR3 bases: TGTGCCAGCAGTTACAGGGAACCTACCCTCAACACTGAAGCTTTCTTT.

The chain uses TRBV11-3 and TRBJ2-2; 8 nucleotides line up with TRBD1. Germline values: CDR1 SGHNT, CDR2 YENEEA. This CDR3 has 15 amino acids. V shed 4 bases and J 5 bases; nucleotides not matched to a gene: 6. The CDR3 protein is CASSSSGGGTGELFF. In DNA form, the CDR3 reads TGTGCCAGCAGCTCTTCAGGGGGCGGAACCGGGGAGCTGTTTTTT.

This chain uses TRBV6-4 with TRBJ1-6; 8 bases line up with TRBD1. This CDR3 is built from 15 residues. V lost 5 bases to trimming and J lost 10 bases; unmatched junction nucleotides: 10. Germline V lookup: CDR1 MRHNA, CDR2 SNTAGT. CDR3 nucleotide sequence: TGTGCCAGCAGTTCACTCGGACAGGGCCAGTCACCCCTCCACTTT. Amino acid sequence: CASSSLGQGQSPLHF.

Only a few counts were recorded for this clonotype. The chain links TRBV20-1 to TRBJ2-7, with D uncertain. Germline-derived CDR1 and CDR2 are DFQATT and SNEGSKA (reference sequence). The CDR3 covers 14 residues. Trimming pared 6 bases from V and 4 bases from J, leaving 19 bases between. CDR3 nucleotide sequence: TGCAGTGCCCCTCCCCCGAACAGAGGTTACGAGCAGTACTTC. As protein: CSAPPPNRGYEQYF.

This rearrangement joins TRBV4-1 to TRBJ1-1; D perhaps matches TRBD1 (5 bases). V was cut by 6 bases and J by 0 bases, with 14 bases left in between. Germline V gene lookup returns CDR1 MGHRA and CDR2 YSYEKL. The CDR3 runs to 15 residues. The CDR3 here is CASSQSGRVNTEAFF. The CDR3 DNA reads TGCGCCAGCAGTCAATCGGGACGAGTGAACACTGAAGCTTTCTTT.

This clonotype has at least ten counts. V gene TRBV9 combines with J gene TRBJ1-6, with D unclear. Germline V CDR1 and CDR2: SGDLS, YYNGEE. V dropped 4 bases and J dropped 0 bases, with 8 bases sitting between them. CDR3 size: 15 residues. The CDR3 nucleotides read TGTGCCAGCAGCCCCGGGATCTCCTATAATTCACCCCTCCACTTT. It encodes CASSPGISYNSPLHF.

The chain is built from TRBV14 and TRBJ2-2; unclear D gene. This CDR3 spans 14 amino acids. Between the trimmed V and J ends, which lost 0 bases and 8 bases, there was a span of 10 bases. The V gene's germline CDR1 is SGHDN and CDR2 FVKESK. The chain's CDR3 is CASSQEITRGELFF. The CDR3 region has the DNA TGTGCCAGCAGCCAAGAAATAACACGAGGGGAGCTGTTTTTT.

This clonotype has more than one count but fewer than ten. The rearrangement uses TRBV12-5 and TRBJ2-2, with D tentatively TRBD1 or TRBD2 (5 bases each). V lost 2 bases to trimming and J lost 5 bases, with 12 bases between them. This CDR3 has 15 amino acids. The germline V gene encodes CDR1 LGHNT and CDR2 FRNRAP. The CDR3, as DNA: TGTGCTAGTGGTTTGTTACCGGGACCTACCGGGGAGCTGTTTTTT. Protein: CASGLLPGPTGELFF.

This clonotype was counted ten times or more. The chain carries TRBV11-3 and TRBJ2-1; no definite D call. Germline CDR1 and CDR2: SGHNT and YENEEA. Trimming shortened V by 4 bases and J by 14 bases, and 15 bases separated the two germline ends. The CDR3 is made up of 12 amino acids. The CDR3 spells CASSSSGSGEFF. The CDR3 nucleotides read TGTGCCAGCAGCTCCTCAGGAAGTGGTGAGTTCTTC.

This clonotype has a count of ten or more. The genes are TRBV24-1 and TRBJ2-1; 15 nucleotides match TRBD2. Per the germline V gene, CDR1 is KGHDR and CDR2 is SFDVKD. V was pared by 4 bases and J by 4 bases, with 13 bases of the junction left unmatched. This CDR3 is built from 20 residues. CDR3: CATSDSGTSGRTPTYNEQFF. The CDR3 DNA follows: TGTGCCACCAGTGACTCCGGGACTAGCGGGAGGACTCCAACTTACAATGAGCAGTTCTTC.

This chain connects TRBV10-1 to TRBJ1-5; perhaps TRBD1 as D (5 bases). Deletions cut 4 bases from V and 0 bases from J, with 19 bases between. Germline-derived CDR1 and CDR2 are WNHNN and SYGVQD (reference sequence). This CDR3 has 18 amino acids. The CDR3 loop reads CASSARDLGQHSNQPQHF. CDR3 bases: TGCGCCAGCAGTGCTAGAGATCTCGGACAACATAGCAATCAGCCCCAGCATTTT.